The rows below give T cell receptor beta chains drawn from one sample of a study of blood T cell repertoires in COVID-19. Here immunoSEQ multiplex PCR was the method, and the copy in TCRdb shows in-frame clones only, minus some. The sample contains around 400,000 clones, around 90% of which appear only once. The material sequenced was peripheral blood. The receptors stem from a man aged 40-55 years with acute or convalescent COVID-19. The conserved cysteine and the conserved F or W are not part of the CDR3 here. Fields, in order: V gene, clone size, J gene, D gene, CDR3 protein. The D gene is left open where the match is weak. A clone size is listed for some rows: how often the clone was seen (once, few, many), or a class if it is expanded.

>TRBV28|.|TRBJ1-5|TRBD1
ASRWDREEGQPQH
>TRBV5-1|.|TRBJ2-3|TRBD1
ASSKNRGTSTDTQY
>TRBV4-1|.|TRBJ1-1|.
ASSQDSRLRTEAF
>TRBV9|.|TRBJ2-5|TRBD2
ASSGGREETQY
>TRBV7-3|.|TRBJ2-3|TRBD2
ASSLYSRTSGSGTDTQY
>TRBV28|.|TRBJ1-4|.
ASSFTGPATNEKLF
>TRBV19|once|TRBJ1-1|TRBD1
ASRTTGGQTEAF
>TRBV12-3/TRBV12-4|.|TRBJ2-7|.
ASSLSALERQY
>TRBV12-3/TRBV12-4|.|TRBJ2-5|.
ASREVETQY
>TRBV9|.|TRBJ1-1|.
ASSVDPDTEAF
>TRBV7-2|.|TRBJ1-3|.
ASSLAGGIIY
>TRBV5-6|.|TRBJ1-3|.
ASSFIHGNTIY
>TRBV4-1|.|TRBJ1-1|TRBD1
ASSQEGTGGTEAF
>TRBV6-1|.|TRBJ2-5|.
ASSELIRLGAEETQY
>TRBV10-1|.|TRBJ1-5|TRBD1
ASSPGTGLSNQPQH
>TRBV27|.|TRBJ1-2|.
ASSAGQGDGYT
>TRBV9|.|TRBJ2-7|.
ASSVGPSDSYEQY
>TRBV6-6|.|TRBJ2-5|TRBD1
ASSYPGTGRTETQY
>TRBV15|.|TRBJ1-6|TRBD1
ATRPIQGGSPLH
>TRBV11-2|once|TRBJ1-3|.
ASSLDGGSGNTIY
>TRBV19|.|TRBJ2-5|.
ASKGGGPQY
>TRBV18|.|TRBJ2-3|TRBD2
ASSAGTITGGADTQY
>TRBV2|.|TRBJ1-2|.
ASRGGPRYGYT
>TRBV6-2/TRBV6-3|.|TRBJ2-1|.
ASSYAILVSYNEQF
>TRBV6-2/TRBV6-3|once|TRBJ2-1|.
ASSNRAHYNEQF
>TRBV4-3|.|TRBJ2-7|TRBD1
ASSQDRDRGYEQY
>TRBV27|.|TRBJ2-7|.
ASSRELGIGEQY
>TRBV10-3|.|TRBJ2-5|TRBD1
AAQTGQGQTQY
>TRBV2|.|TRBJ1-4|.
ASSASLNEKLF
>TRBV5-1|.|TRBJ2-7|TRBD1
ASSFEGAPIGHSSYEQY
>TRBV6-5|.|TRBJ1-5|TRBD1
ASSTRGQGRPQH
>TRBV7-2|.|TRBJ1-2|.
ASSPPAGGLGYYGYT
>TRBV5-1|.|TRBJ2-5|TRBD2
ASSQGLVVQETQY
>TRBV5-4|.|TRBJ2-1|TRBD2
ASSLAGGWNEQF
>TRBV10-3|.|TRBJ1-6|.
AISERGGMNSPLH
>TRBV5-8|once|TRBJ2-7|.
ASSLVPREQY
>TRBV9|.|TRBJ2-2|.
ASSVSSNTGELF
>TRBV19|.|TRBJ2-1|.
ASRGGGYRGNEQF
>TRBV7-9|.|TRBJ1-2|.
ASSSTGTSYGYT
>TRBV29-1|.|TRBJ1-1|.
SAEAPPRTEAF
>TRBV2|.|TRBJ1-5|TRBD1
ASSSDRNQPQH